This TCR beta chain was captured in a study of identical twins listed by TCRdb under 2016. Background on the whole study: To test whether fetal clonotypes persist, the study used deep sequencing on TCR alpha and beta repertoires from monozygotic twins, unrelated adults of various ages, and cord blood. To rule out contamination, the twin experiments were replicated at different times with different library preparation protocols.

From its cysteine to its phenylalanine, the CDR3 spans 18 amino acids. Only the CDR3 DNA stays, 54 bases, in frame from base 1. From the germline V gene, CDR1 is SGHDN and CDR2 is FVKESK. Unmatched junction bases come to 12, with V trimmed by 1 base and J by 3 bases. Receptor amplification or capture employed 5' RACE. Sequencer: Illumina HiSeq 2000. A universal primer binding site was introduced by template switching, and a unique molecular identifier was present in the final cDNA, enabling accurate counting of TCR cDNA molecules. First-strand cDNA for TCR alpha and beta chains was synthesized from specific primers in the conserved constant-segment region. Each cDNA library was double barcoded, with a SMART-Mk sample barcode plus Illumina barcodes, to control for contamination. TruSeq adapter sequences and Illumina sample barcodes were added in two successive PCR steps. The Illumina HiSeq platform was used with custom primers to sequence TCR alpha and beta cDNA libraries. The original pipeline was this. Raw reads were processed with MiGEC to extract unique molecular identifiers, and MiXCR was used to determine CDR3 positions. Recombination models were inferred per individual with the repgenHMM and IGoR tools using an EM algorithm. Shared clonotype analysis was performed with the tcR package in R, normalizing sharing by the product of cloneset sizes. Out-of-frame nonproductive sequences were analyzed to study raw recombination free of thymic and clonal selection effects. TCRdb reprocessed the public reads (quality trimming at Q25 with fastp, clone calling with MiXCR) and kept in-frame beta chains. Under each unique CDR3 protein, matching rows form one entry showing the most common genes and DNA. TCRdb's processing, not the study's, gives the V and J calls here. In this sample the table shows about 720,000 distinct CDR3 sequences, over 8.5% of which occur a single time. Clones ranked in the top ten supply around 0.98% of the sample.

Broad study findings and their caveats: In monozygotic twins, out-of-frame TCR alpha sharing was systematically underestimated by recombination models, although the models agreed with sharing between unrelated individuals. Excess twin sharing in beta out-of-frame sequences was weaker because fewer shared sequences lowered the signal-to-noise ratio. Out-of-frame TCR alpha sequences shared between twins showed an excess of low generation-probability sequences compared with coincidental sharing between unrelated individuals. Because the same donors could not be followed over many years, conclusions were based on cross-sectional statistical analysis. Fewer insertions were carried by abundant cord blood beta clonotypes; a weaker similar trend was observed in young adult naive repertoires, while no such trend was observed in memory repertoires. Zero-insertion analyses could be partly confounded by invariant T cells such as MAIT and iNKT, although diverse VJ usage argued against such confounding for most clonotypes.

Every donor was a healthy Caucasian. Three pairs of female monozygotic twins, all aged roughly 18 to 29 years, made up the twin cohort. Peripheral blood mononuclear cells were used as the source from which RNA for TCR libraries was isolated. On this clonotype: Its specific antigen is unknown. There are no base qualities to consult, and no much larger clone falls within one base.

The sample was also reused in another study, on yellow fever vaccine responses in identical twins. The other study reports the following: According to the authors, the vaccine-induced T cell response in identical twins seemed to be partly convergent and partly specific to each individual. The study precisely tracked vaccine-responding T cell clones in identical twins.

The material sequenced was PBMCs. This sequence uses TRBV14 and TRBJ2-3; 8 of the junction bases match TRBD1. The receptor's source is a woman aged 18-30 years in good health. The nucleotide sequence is TGTGCCAGCAGCCAAGTAACCGGGACAGGCAAAGAGACAGATACGCAGTATTTT. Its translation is CASSQVTGTGKETDTQYF.